This T cell receptor (beta chain) was captured in a study of blood T cells in healthy people across ages. The study recruited healthy Caucasian donors from Russia who were aged about 6 to 95. This CDR3 has 17 residues. V trimming: 2 bases; J trimming: 1 base; junction bases outside the gene matches: 10. Germline-derived CDR1 and CDR2 are SGHKS and YYEKEE (reference sequence). A remark on this clonotype: What it recognizes is unknown.

General study points: Estimated diversity, derived from one million T cells, was regarded as an underestimate.

A sample-barcoded 5' primer and a J-beta primer mix were used in a second PCR of roughly 7 to 12 cycles. Carrying 12 random nucleotides, a template-switch adaptor labeled each individual cDNA molecule. MiXCR was run by TCRdb on the 5' RACE reads, yielding one entry per CDR3 protein. Seen here are 790,000 or so distinct CDR3 sequences, more than 55% observed once, and the top ten hold approximately 24%. The chain recombines TRBV5-5 with TRBJ2-3, with 7 positions matching TRBD2. The sequenced sample consisted of blood. This clonotype originated in a man in his forties or fifties in good health. CDR3 protein: CASSLLGTAGGTDTQYF. In DNA form, the CDR3 reads TGTGCCAGCAGCTTACTTGGGACGGCGGGGGGCACAGATACGCAGTATTTT.